This T cell receptor beta chain was captured in a study of cytomegalovirus exposure and HLA in healthy donors. Study-level results: TCR beta sequences numbering under 20,000 were associated with HLA alleles at 0.05 false discovery rate in a later analysis.

PCR primers comprised 60 Vbeta and 13 Jbeta primers. Generated by immunoSEQ multiplex PCR, the TCRdb table keeps only in-frame clones and is missing some. The sample shows under 250,000 clones, around 80% of them seen only once. As concerns this clone: The antigen is not known.

Germline V gene lookup returns CDR1 LNHDA and CDR2 SQIVND (reference sequence). The CDR3 sequence is 17 residues long. V shed 7 bases and J 0 bases; nucleotides not matched to a gene: 7. The sequence was collected from a woman aged 60-70 years in good health and CMV-seropositive. The chain joins TRBV19 to TRBJ2-2; 11 bases are shared with TRBD2. The sample consisted of PBMCs. As DNA, the CDR3 is TGTGCCAGTATCACTCAGACTAGCGGGGCGAACACCGGGGAGCTGTTTTTT. As protein: CASITQTSGANTGELFF. The full variable domain, with the rest looked up from reference TRBV19 and TRBJ2-2, is DGGITQSPKYLFRKEGQNVTLSCEQNLNHDAMYWYRQDPGQGLRLIYYSQIVNDFQKGDIAEGYSVSREKKESFPLTVTSAQKNPTAFYLCASITQTSGANTGELFFGEGSRLTVL.